The present TCR beta chain was sequenced within a study of cytomegalovirus exposure and HLA in healthy donors. As for the study in general: Clustering assigned about 80% of the roughly 420 genotyped donors to the Caucasian-associated ancestry cluster.

General study results and limits: Later genetic work tied a missense DCLRE1C variant to beta-chain V and J trimming. Earlier analysis found most TCR beta V segments productive about 90% or about 30% of the time. One later analysis reportedly identified an Asian-associated ancestry cluster that showed fewer N-insertions than the roughly 700-donor mean.

A multiplex PCR was run with 60 Vbeta primers and 13 Jbeta primers. The protocol was immunoSEQ multiplex PCR, while the TCRdb copy is restricted to in-frame clones and leaves out a portion. This repertoire shows over 150,000 clones, roughly 75% found once; its top ten account for about 4.9%. The CDR3 consists of 15 residues. Germline CDR1 is MNHEY and CDR2 is SVGAGI. Trimming stripped 2 bases from V and 7 bases from J, with 18 bases between. This clone was counted a few times. The target antigen is unknown. What was sequenced was PBMCs. The rearrangement uses TRBV6-5 and TRBJ2-7, with D maybe TRBD1 (6 bases). The sequence derives from a male donor in good health and CMV-seronegative. The CDR3 is CASSYPGTTWREQYF. The CDR3 region has the DNA TGTGCCAGCAGTTACCCCGGGACAACCTGGAGGGAGCAGTACTTC.